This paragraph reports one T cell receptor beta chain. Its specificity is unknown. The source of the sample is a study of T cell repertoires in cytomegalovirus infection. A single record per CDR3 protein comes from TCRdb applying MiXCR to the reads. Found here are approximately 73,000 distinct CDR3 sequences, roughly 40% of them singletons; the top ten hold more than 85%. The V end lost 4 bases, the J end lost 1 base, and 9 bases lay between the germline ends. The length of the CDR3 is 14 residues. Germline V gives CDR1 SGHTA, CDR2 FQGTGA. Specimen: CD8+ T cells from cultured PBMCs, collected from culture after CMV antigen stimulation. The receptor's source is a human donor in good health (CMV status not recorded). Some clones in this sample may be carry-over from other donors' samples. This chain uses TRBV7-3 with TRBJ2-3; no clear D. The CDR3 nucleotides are TGTGCCAGCAGCTCCTCACTCGGCACAGATACGCAGTATTTT. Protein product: CASSSSLGTDTQYF. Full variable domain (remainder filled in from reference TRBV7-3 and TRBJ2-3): GAGVSQTPSNKVTEKGKYVELRCDPISGHTALYWYRQSLGQGPEFLIYFQGTGAADDSGLPNDRFFAVRPEGSVSTLKIQRTERGDSAVYLCASSSSLGTDTQYFGPGTRLTVL.